This TCR beta chain was observed in a study of blood T cell repertoires in COVID-19. The CDR3 has 13 amino acids. V was pared by 5 bases and J by 8 bases, with 15 bases between. Germline V CDR1 and CDR2: SNHLY, FYNNEI. Sequencing used immunoSEQ multiplex PCR; TCRdb keeps in-frame clones, though not all of them. This table has approximately 84,000 clones, more than 80% appearing once. Material: peripheral blood. The V call is TRBV2, the J call TRBJ1-1; D unclear. This clonotype was sampled from an elderly woman with acute or convalescent COVID-19. CDR3 nucleotides: TGTGCCAGCAGTCCTTGGAGAGGATCAGAAGCTTTCTTT. Amino acids: CASSPWRGSEAFF.